The clone carrying this T cell receptor (beta chain) was counted between two and nine times. Its antigen is undetermined. The authors ran a second PCR of roughly 7 to 11 cycles using a sample-barcoded 5' primer and a J-beta primer mix. TCRdb recomputed calls from the 5' RACE reads with MiXCR, one row per CDR3 protein. The sample records about 1,800,000 distinct CDR3 sequences, about 30% being singletons. These data are taken from a study of blood T cells in healthy people across ages. General study results and limits: Versus aged donors, long-lived donors had higher diversity and more naive CD4+ cells.

Healthy Caucasian individuals from Russia aged about 6 to 90 served as donors. Isolation yielded PBMCs, at least 7 million per sample, in every case. Extractions gave at least 6 micrograms of total RNA per sample. What was sequenced was blood. This sequence was found in a woman aged 25 to 39 in good health.

CDR3 in amino acids: CASSYFSGGRILDTQYF. CDR3 nucleotide sequence: TGTGCCAGCAGTTACTTTAGCGGGGGGCGGATTTTAGATACGCAGTATTTT. The chain has TRBV6-6 and TRBJ2-3; 10 bases match TRBD2. This CDR3 has 17 residues. V lost 1 base and J lost 5; bases outside the gene matches: 9. Germline V lookup: CDR1 MNHNY, CDR2 SVGAGI (reference sequence).